This T cell receptor (beta chain) was profiled in a study of T cell responses to AZD1222 COVID-19 vaccine. Data came from immunoSEQ multiplex PCR; TCRdb stores just in-frame clones and leaves some out. The repertoire includes some 120,000 clones, just over 85% of them detected once, and 18% sits in the top ten. Study findings and constraints: Only 5 or 6 people who got AZD1222 tested seropositive at baseline. Repertoire collection took place solely once the T cell response had peaked. Targets within unmutated variant regions were reportedly found for nearly half of spike-specific TCRs. Clonal diversity was possibly underestimated, and the donors were mostly white British, with more females.

The J segment lost 10 bases and the V segment lost 4 bases, leaving 8 bases of the junction unmatched. The CDR3 is 14 residues long. Germline values: CDR1 SEHNR, CDR2 FQNEAQ (reference sequence). A remark on this clone: Its specificity is not known.

The gene calls are TRBV7-9 and TRBJ2-1, with 9 bases that match TRBD1. This clonotype was obtained from an adult in good health. The sample consisted of peripheral blood, taken on day 0 of MenACWY control vaccination. Here the CDR3 reads CASSSTDRGPEQFF. In nucleotides, the CDR3 is TGTGCCAGCAGCTCGACGGACAGGGGACCCGAGCAGTTCTTC.